This T cell receptor (beta chain) was captured by sequencing in a study of CD8 T cells in Susac syndrome. This CDR3 region has 15 residues. From germline, CDR1 is LNHDA and CDR2 SQIVND (reference sequence). The J segment lost 8 bases and the V segment lost 2 bases, leaving 7 bases of the junction unmatched. Reverse transcription of about 0.45 to 1 ug RNA was performed with random hexamers. TCRdb re-analysed the immunoSEQ multiplex PCR reads in MiXCR, keeping a single row per CDR3 protein. The sample lists about 300,000 distinct CDR3 sequences; approximately 91% were seen once. The rearrangement joins TRBV19 to TRBJ1-2; 11 positions match TRBD1. The sample comprised CD8+ T cells from PBMCs. This TCR derives from a human donor with multiple sclerosis. The CDR3, as DNA: TGTGCCAGTAGTATACTAGGACAGGGGGCGGCCGGCTACACCTTC. Encoded protein: CASSILGQGAAGYTF.